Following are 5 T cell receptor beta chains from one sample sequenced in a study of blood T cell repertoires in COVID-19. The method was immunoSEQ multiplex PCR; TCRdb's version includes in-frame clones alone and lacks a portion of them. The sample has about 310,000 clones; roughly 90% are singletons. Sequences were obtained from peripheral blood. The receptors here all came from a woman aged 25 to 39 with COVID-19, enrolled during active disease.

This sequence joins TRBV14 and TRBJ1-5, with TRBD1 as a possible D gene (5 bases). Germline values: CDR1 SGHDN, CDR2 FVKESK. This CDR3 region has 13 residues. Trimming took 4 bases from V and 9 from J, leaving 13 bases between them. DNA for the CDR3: TGTGCCAGCAGCCTGGGGCCCGCAAGGCCCCAGCATTTT. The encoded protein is CASSLGPARPQHF.

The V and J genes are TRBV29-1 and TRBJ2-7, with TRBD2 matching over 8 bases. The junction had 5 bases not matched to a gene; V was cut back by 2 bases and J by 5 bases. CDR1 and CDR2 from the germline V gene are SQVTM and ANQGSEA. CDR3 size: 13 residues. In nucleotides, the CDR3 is TGCAGCGTTGAAATGCGGGGGGCCAACGAGCAGTACTTC. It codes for CSVEMRGANEQYF.

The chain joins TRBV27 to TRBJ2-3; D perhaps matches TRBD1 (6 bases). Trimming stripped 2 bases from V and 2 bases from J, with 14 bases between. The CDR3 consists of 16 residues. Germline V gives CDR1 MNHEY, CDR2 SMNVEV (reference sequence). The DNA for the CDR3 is TGTGCCAGCAGTTTAGTAGGGGGTTCGGTCACAGATACGCAGTATTTT. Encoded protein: CASSLVGGSVTDTQYF.

CDR3 region: CSVARVLNTEAFF. Written as DNA, the CDR3 is TGCAGCGTTGCCCGAGTCCTAAACACTGAAGCTTTCTTT. The chain recombines TRBV29-1 with TRBJ1-1; D gene ambiguous. Germline loops: CDR1 SQVTM, CDR2 ANQGSEA. CDR3 length: 13 amino acids. V lost 4 bases, J lost 2 bases, and 11 bases lay in between.

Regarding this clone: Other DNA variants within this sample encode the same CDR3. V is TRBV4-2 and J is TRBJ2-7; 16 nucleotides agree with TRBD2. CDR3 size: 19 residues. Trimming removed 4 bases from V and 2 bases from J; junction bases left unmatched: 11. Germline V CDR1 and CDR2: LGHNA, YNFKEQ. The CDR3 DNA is TGTGCCAGCAGCCGACCGGGACTAGCGGGAGGGTCTATAGCCTACGAGCAGTACTTC. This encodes CASSRPGLAGGSIAYEQYF.